A selection of T cell receptor beta chains follows, all from one sample in a study of OX40 agonist ivuxolimab in advanced cancers. This table comes from immunoSEQ multiplex PCR, and its TCRdb copy is limited to in-frame clones, with some not included. The sample lists around 84,000 clones, 94% seen once, with more than 9.5% in the top ten. Sequencing used CD4+ or CD8+ T cells sorted from blood, obtained in a trial of the OX40 agonist ivuxolimab. Every receptor here comes from an adult with an advanced solid tumor such as melanoma, head and neck, liver or kidney cancer. CDR3s include the opening cysteine and the closing phenylalanine or tryptophan. A D gene is named only where the DNA matches it firmly. Clone size, where shown, is once, few, many, or a class for clones that have expanded.

clone size	V gene	D gene	J gene	CDR3 protein	CDR3 DNA
.	TRBV9	.	TRBJ2-2	CASSVNTGELFF	TGTGCCAGCAGCGTGAACACCGGGGAGCTGTTTTTT
.	TRBV27	.	TRBJ1-2	CASSPYNGLGYTF	TGTGCCAGCAGTCCCTACAACGGACTTGGCTACACCTTC
.	TRBV7-2	.	TRBJ2-1	CASSPPGDEQFF	TGTGCCAGCAGCCCCCCGGGGGATGAGCAGTTCTTC
.	TRBV28	TRBD1	TRBJ1-1	CASSLPQGGTEAFF	TGTGCCAGCAGTCTCCCACAGGGGGGCACTGAAGCTTTCTTT
.	TRBV7-3	.	TRBJ2-5	CASSISYQETQYF	TGTGCCAGCAGCATATCGTACCAAGAGACCCAGTACTTC
.	TRBV11-3	TRBD2	TRBJ2-3	CASSRRAAGGPRDTQYF	TGTGCCAGCAGCCGACGGGCAGCGGGAGGCCCCCGGGATACGCAGTATTTT
.	TRBV9	.	TRBJ1-2	CASSVRLGGYGYTF	TGTGCCAGCAGCGTAAGACTGGGCGGGTATGGCTACACCTTC
.	TRBV7-6	.	TRBJ1-2	CASSLAPGWGEDGYTF	TGTGCCAGCAGCTTAGCCCCGGGTTGGGGGGAGGATGGCTACACCTTC
.	TRBV7-3	.	TRBJ1-1	CASSLNGGKNTEAFF	TGTGCCAGCAGCTTAAATGGGGGGAAGAACACTGAAGCTTTCTTT
.	TRBV6-5	.	TRBJ2-7	CASSFLRDPYEQYF	TGTGCCAGCAGTTTCCTCCGGGACCCCTACGAGCAGTACTTC
once	TRBV5-1	TRBD1	TRBJ1-1	CASSLAIGQGRTFEAFF	TGCGCCAGCAGCTTGGCCATAGGACAGGGGCGAACTTTTGAAGCTTTCTTT
.	TRBV7-9	.	TRBJ2-1	CASSYHPTEGQFF	TGTGCCAGCAGCTATCACCCAACCGAGGGGCAGTTCTTC
.	TRBV4-1	.	TRBJ1-2	CASSQGDGYTF	TGCGCCAGCAGCCAAGGGGATGGCTACACCTTC
.	TRBV11-2	.	TRBJ2-7	CASSFGGMGYEQYF	TGTGCCAGCAGCTTCGGAGGGATGGGATACGAGCAGTACTTC
.	TRBV27	.	TRBJ1-4	CASSPLRTPTNEKLFF	TGTGCCAGCAGTCCCCTTAGGACTCCAACTAATGAAAAACTGTTTTTT
.	TRBV11-2	.	TRBJ2-7	CASSLGIGSYEQYF	TGTGCCAGCAGCTTAGGAATTGGCTCCTACGAGCAGTACTTC
once	TRBV28	.	TRBJ1-1	CASSYTEAFF	TGTGCCAGCAGTTACACTGAAGCTTTCTTT
.	TRBV6-1	.	TRBJ2-7	CASRLTEVYEQYF	TGTGCCAGCAGGCTGACAGAGGTGTACGAGCAGTACTTC
few	TRBV5-1	.	TRBJ1-2	CASSLERGGAYGYTF	TGCGCCAGCAGCTTGGAAAGAGGGGGGGCGTATGGCTACACCTTC
once	TRBV5-1	TRBD1	TRBJ2-1	CASSPAGTGGPYEQFF	TGCGCCAGCAGCCCTGCCGGGACAGGGGGCCCATATGAGCAGTTCTTC
.	TRBV25-1	TRBD1	TRBJ2-7	CASSEGGQGPYF	TGTGCCAGCAGTGAAGGGGGACAGGGACCGTACTTC
.	TRBV5-3	.	TRBJ1-2	CARSLVAVIGVHYGYTF	TGTGCCAGAAGCTTGGTCGCGGTTATCGGGGTCCACTATGGCTACACCTTC
.	TRBV7-8	.	TRBJ1-5	CASRVGSSGNQPQHF	TGTGCCAGCAGAGTCGGCTCCTCAGGGAATCAGCCCCAGCATTTT
.	TRBV19	.	TRBJ1-5	CASSQASGTRNQPQHF	TGTGCCAGTAGCCAAGCGTCAGGGACCCGCAATCAGCCCCAGCATTTT
.	TRBV6-4	.	TRBJ1-6	CASSDGSGANSPLHF	TGTGCCAGCAGTGACGGCTCAGGGGCAAATTCACCCCTCCACTTT
.	TRBV13	TRBD1	TRBJ2-3	CASSFGTGGTDTQYF	TGTGCCAGCAGCTTCGGGACAGGGGGAACAGATACGCAGTATTTT
once	TRBV11-1	TRBD2	TRBJ2-2	CASSSNSGRANGELFF	TGTGCCAGCAGCTCCAATAGCGGGAGGGCGAACGGGGAGCTGTTTTTT
.	TRBV7-9	.	TRBJ1-2	CASSLEPEGPHGYTF	TGTGCCAGCAGCTTAGAACCCGAGGGCCCGCATGGCTACACCTTC
.	TRBV19	TRBD1	TRBJ1-4	CASSPTGAQLFF	TGTGCCAGTAGTCCAACAGGGGCACAACTGTTTTTT
.	TRBV11-2	.	TRBJ2-3	CASSRKAFTDTQYF	TGTGCCAGCAGCCGCAAGGCATTCACAGATACGCAGTATTTT
.	TRBV5-1	TRBD1	TRBJ2-7	CASSLAGQGVHEQYF	TGCGCCAGCAGCTTGGCTGGACAGGGGGTCCACGAGCAGTACTTC
.	TRBV6-5	TRBD1	TRBJ2-1	CASRAGTGGNEQFF	TGTGCCAGCAGGGCCGGGACAGGGGGAAATGAGCAGTTCTTC
.	TRBV4-1	.	TRBJ2-5	CASSHPTKGETQYF	TGCGCCAGCAGCCACCCGACTAAGGGGGAGACCCAGTACTTC
.	TRBV6-5	TRBD2	TRBJ2-7	CASSPGTSLEQYF	TGTGCCAGCAGTCCGGGGACTAGCCTGGAGCAGTACTTC
.	TRBV4-2	.	TRBJ2-1	CASSQAEGRDEQFF	TGTGCCAGCAGCCAAGCTGAGGGTCGCGATGAGCAGTTCTTC
.	TRBV7-9	.	TRBJ2-7	CASSLLANRDEQYF	TGTGCCAGCAGCTTACTGGCTAACAGAGACGAGCAGTACTTC
.	TRBV14	TRBD2	TRBJ2-1	CASSPGTRQFF	TGTGCCAGCAGCCCCGGGACTAGGCAGTTCTTC
.	TRBV2	.	TRBJ2-7	CASSDGTSPTEQYF	TGTGCCAGCAGTGATGGGACATCCCCCACGGAGCAGTACTTC
.	TRBV5-1	.	TRBJ2-5	CASSLAGYQETQYF	TGCGCCAGCAGCTTGGCGGGGTACCAAGAGACCCAGTACTTC
once	TRBV5-6	.	TRBJ2-5	CASSAGGLSHRTHF	TGTGCCAGCAGCGCGGGCGGGCTCAGCCACAGGACTCACTTC
once	TRBV13	.	TRBJ1-6	CASSLARGEWNSPLHF	TGTGCCAGCAGCTTAGCCCGGGGTGAATGGAATTCACCCCTCCACTTT
.	TRBV7-9	TRBD1	TRBJ1-1	CASSLGQGLTTEAFF	TGTGCCAGCAGCTTGGGACAGGGCCTAACCACTGAAGCTTTCTTT
.	TRBV7-9	TRBD1	TRBJ1-3	CASSMDREGNTIYF	TGTGCCAGCAGCATGGACAGGGAGGGAAACACCATATATTTT
.	TRBV14	TRBD1	TRBJ2-7	CASSQDRGQGDDEQYF	TGTGCCAGCAGCCAAGATCGAGGACAGGGGGATGACGAGCAGTACTTC
.	TRBV7-9	.	TRBJ2-7	CASSFGRVGYEQYF	TGTGCCAGCAGCTTTGGCAGGGTCGGCTACGAGCAGTACTTC
.	TRBV2	TRBD1	TRBJ2-7	CASRGTGPQPTSSYEQYF	TGTGCCAGCAGGGGGACAGGCCCCCAGCCTACAAGCTCCTACGAGCAGTACTTC
.	TRBV29-1	.	TRBJ2-3	CSVETGLINTQYF	TGCAGCGTTGAAACTGGTCTGATAAATACGCAGTATTTT